Below are 16 T cell receptor beta chains sequenced from a single sample in a study of CD8 T cells in ankylosing spondylitis. MiXCR, run by TCRdb on the 5' RACE reads, gives a single entry per CDR3 protein. The sample holds just over 150,000 distinct CDR3 sequences; approximately 20% are singletons and the top ten take roughly 8%. The specimen was blood, either unsorted or a sorted T cell fraction (not recorded which). The receptors were gathered from a male donor with ankylosing spondylitis or in good health (not recorded which).

The chain joins TRBV20-1 to TRBJ1-1, with TRBD1 matching over 9 bases. With 0 bases clipped from V and 1 base from J, the junction kept 3 bases outside the gene matches. The CDR3 contains 15 residues. CDR1 and CDR2 (germline): DFQATT, SNEGSKA (reference sequence). CDR3 in amino acids: CSARDPGQGNTEAFF. The CDR3 region has the DNA TGCAGTGCTAGAGATCCGGGACAGGGGAACACTGAAGCTTTCTTT.

V is TRBV6-5 and J is TRBJ2-7, with D perhaps TRBD2 (6 bases). V was clipped by 7 bases and J by 4 bases, with 14 bases between them. The CDR3 sequence is 13 residues long. Germline V gene sequence: CDR1 MNHEY, CDR2 SVGAGI. The CDR3 nucleotides read TGTGCCAGCATAGGGATGGAGGGATACGAGCAGTACTTC. Protein product: CASIGMEGYEQYF.

This clonotype was detected many times. The rearrangement links TRBV24-1 to TRBJ2-2, with D perhaps matching TRBD2 (5 bases). This CDR3 has 16 amino acids. The ends were cut back, 3 bases at V and 7 bases at J, with 17 bases in the middle. Germline CDR1 is KGHDR and CDR2 is SFDVKD. The CDR3 nucleotides read TGTGCCACCAGTGATCCTTACGGAGGAGTGTTCGGGGAGCTGTTTTTT. This gives the protein CATSDPYGGVFGELFF.

This clonotype has a count of ten or more. V usage is TRBV6-5 and J usage is TRBJ2-2; D is possibly TRBD1 or TRBD2 (5 bases each). The V end was cut by 4 bases, the J end by 1 base, with 10 bases between. Germline CDR1 reads MNHEY; CDR2 reads SVGAGI. The CDR3 is made up of 15 amino acids. The CDR3 sequence: CASSWDGENTGELFF. In DNA, the CDR3 is TGTGCCAGCAGTTGGGACGGTGAGAACACCGGGGAGCTGTTTTTT.

The table lists this clonotype with many counts. The rearrangement joins TRBV27 to TRBJ1-4, with D maybe TRBD1 (6 bases). Germline V CDR1 and CDR2: MNHEY, SMNVEV (reference sequence). V dropped 8 bases and J dropped 7 bases, with 20 bases sitting between them. The CDR3 spans 15 residues. The chain's CDR3 is CASQRDGGQGEKLFF. The CDR3 region has the DNA TGTGCCAGCCAGCGTGACGGGGGGCAGGGTGAAAAACTGTTTTTT.

The chain has TRBV6-6 and TRBJ1-2; TRBD1 aligns across 9 bases. Germline CDR1 and CDR2: MNHNY and SVGAGI (reference sequence). This CDR3 spans 16 amino acids. V was pared by 4 bases and J by 2 bases, with 8 bases of the junction left unmatched. The CDR3 reads CASSSTQGASNYGYTF. The DNA for the CDR3 is TGTGCCAGCAGTTCAACACAGGGGGCCTCGAACTATGGCTACACCTTC.

J is TRBJ2-1 and V is TRBV2; a possible D gene is TRBD1 (5 bases). Germline V gene data show CDR1 as SNHLY and CDR2 as FYNNEI. The ends were cut back, 3 bases at V and 13 bases at J, with 10 bases in the middle. The CDR3 covers 11 residues. CDR3 sequence (DNA): TGTGCCAGCAGTGAGGGGCGGACCCAGTTCTTC. Translated: CASSEGRTQFF.

This clonotype was picked up a small number of times. The genes are TRBV28 and TRBJ2-1; D is undetermined. Germline V CDR1 and CDR2: MDHEN, SYDVKM. The CDR3 length is 11 residues. The V end was cut by 6 bases, the J end by 5 bases, with 5 bases between. The CDR3: CASRSNNEQFF. The CDR3 DNA reads as TGTGCCAGCAGGTCCAACAATGAGCAGTTCTTC. Using reference TRBV28 and TRBJ2-1 for the parts outside the CDR3, the full variable domain is DVKVTQSSRYLVKRTGEKVFLECVQDMDHENMFWYRQDPGLGLRLIYFSYDVKMKEKGDIPEGYSVSREKKERFSLILESASTNQTSMYLCASRSNNEQFFGPGTRLTVL.

This clonotype was seen a few times. This chain joins TRBV11-2 and TRBJ2-2, with 8 bases lining up with TRBD2. CDR1 is SGHAT and CDR2 is FQNNGV in the germline V gene. The CDR3 length is 15 residues. The junction had 5 bases not matched to a gene; V was cut back by 5 bases and J by 3 bases. The CDR3 loop reads CASSPAGVYTGELFF. The CDR3 nucleotides read TGTGCCAGCAGCCCAGCGGGAGTCTACACCGGGGAGCTGTTTTTT.

Ten or more counts support this clonotype. The V call is TRBV12-3 or TRBV12-4, the J call TRBJ2-3; D is perhaps TRBD2 (6 bases). This CDR3 has 19 residues. V was shortened by 0 bases and J by 4 bases, with 23 bases between the two germline ends. As DNA, the CDR3 is TGTGCCAGCAGTTTAGCGCTAAATGGGTACACATCGGGGGCAGATACGCAGTATTTT. It encodes CASSLALNGYTSGADTQYF.

The chain couples TRBV28 to TRBJ2-1; 9 bases line up with TRBD2. Germline V gene lookup returns CDR1 MDHEN and CDR2 SYDVKM. Unmatched junction bases numbered 14, after V lost 3 bases and J lost 8 bases. The CDR3 totals 17 residues. The CDR3 sequence: CASSLGRRASGIYEQFF. The DNA for the CDR3 is TGTGCCAGCAGTTTGGGAAGGAGGGCTAGCGGGATATATGAGCAGTTCTTC. Full variable domain (missing parts from reference TRBV28 and TRBJ2-1): DVKVTQSSRYLVKRTGEKVFLECVQDMDHENMFWYRQDPGLGLRLIYFSYDVKMKEKGDIPEGYSVSREKKERFSLILESASTNQTSMYLCASSLGRRASGIYEQFFGPGTRLTVL.

This clonotype was seen at least ten times. The chain couples TRBV20-1 to TRBJ2-7, with D maybe TRBD1 (6 bases). CDR1 is DFQATT and CDR2 is SNEGSKA in the germline V gene (reference sequence). V was shortened by 1 base and J by 5 bases, with 12 bases between the two germline ends. The CDR3 extends over 13 amino acids. The CDR3 DNA sequence: TGCAGTGCTAGAGGTGACAGGCTCCACGAGCAGTACTTC. Its translation: CSARGDRLHEQYF.

This chain joins TRBV29-1 and TRBJ1-1; D not resolved. The ends were cut back, 6 bases at V and 0 bases at J, with 14 bases in the middle. Germline CDR1 is SQVTM and CDR2 is ANQGSEA. The CDR3 extends over 14 amino acids. In DNA, the CDR3 is TGCAGCGTCGCGCGTGCACAGATGAACACTGAAGCTTTCTTT. It specifies CSVARAQMNTEAFF.

This clonotype was detected many times. This chain connects TRBV12-3 or TRBV12-4 to TRBJ2-7, with TRBD2 matching over 10 bases. Unmatched junction bases numbered 8, after V lost 5 bases and J lost 4 bases. The CDR3 has 15 amino acids. This CDR3 is CASSKASGSWYEQYF. The CDR3 nucleotides read TGTGCCAGCAGTAAGGCTAGCGGGAGTTGGTACGAGCAGTACTTC.

This clonotype was seen at least ten times. This rearrangement joins TRBV7-9 to TRBJ2-3; TRBD2 might be the D (6 bases). The germline gives CDR1 SEHNR, CDR2 FQNEAQ (reference sequence). Deletions cut 5 bases from V and 5 bases from J, with 17 bases between. The CDR3 is 15 residues long. The CDR3 loop is CASSESIPGEDTQYF. CDR3 nucleotides: TGTGCCAGCAGCGAGAGTATACCGGGAGAAGATACGCAGTATTTT.

This clonotype was observed at least ten times. The CDR3 nucleotides are TGTGCCAGCAGTGGCGGACTAGCGGGAAGGCATGAGCAGTTCTTC. Translation gives CASSGGLAGRHEQFF. V and J are TRBV6-1 and TRBJ2-1; 12 bases are a match to TRBD2. In germline, CDR1 is MNHNS, CDR2 SASEGT. V was pared by 4 bases and J by 8 bases, with 6 bases of the junction left unmatched. This CDR3 has 15 residues.